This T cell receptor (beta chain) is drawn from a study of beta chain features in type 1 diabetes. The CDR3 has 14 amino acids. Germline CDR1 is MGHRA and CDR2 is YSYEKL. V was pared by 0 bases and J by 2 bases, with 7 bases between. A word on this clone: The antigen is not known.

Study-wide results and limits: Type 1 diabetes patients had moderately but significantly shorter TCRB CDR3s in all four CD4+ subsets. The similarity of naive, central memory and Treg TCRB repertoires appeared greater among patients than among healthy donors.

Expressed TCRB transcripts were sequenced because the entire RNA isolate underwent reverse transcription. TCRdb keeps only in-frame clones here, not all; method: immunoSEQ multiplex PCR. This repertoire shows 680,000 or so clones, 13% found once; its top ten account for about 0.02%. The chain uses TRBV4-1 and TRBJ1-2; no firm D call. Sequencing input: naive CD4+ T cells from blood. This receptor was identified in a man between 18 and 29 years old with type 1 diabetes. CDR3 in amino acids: CASSQDTRNYGYTF. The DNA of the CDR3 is TGCGCCAGCAGCCAAGATACGCGAAACTATGGCTACACCTTC.